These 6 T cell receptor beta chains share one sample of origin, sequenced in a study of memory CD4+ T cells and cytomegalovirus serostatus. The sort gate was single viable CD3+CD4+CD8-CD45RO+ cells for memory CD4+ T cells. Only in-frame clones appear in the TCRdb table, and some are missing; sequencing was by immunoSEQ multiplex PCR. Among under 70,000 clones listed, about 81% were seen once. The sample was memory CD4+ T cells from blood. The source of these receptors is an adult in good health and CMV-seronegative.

The CDR3 DNA reads as TGTGCCAGCAGTTTAAAGGGACGGCAGCACGAGCAGTACTTC. Amino acid sequence: CASSLKGRQHEQYF. This chain joins TRBV27 and TRBJ2-7; the D call may be TRBD1 or TRBD2 (5 bases each). The CDR3 sequence is 14 residues long. The V gene's germline CDR1 is MNHEY and CDR2 SMNVEV (reference sequence). Trimming stripped 2 bases from V and 5 bases from J, with 13 bases between.

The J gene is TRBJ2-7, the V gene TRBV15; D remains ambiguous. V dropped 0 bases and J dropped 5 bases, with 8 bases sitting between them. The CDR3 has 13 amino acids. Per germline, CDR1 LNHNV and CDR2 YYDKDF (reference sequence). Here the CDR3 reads CATSRERWDEQYF. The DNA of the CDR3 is TGTGCCACCAGCAGAGAGCGGTGGGACGAGCAGTACTTC.

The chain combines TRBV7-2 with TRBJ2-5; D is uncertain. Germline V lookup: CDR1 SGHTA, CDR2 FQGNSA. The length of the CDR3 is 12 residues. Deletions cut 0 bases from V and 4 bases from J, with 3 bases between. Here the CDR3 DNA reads TGTGCCAGCAGCTTAGCCCGAGAGACCCAGTACTTC. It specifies CASSLARETQYF. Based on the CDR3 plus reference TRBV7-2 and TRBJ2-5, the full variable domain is GAGVSQSPSNKVTEKGKDVELRCDPISGHTALYWYRQSLGQGLEFLIYFQGNSAPDKSGLPSDRFSAERTGGSVSTLTIQRTQQEDSAVYLCASSLARETQYFGPGTRLLVL.

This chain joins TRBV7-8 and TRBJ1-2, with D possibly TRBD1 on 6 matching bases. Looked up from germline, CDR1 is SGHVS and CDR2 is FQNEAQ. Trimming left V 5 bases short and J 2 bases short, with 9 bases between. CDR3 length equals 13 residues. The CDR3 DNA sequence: TGTGCCAGCAGCGCGGACAGAAACTATGGCTACACCTTC. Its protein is CASSADRNYGYTF.

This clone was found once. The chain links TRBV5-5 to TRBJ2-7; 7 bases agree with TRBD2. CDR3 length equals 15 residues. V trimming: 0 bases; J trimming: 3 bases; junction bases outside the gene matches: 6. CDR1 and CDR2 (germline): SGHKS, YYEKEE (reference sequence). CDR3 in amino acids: CASSLATGTIYEQYF. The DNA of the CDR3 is TGTGCCAGCAGCTTGGCCACTGGGACTATCTACGAGCAGTACTTC.

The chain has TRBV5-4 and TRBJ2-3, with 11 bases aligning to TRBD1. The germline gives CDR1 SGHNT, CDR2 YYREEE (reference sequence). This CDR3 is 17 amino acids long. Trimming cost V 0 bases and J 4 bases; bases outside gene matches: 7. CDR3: CASSLGTGGFSADTQYF. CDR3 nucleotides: TGTGCCAGCAGCTTGGGGACAGGGGGCTTCTCGGCAGATACGCAGTATTTT. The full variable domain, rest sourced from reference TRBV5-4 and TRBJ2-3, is ETGVTQSPTHLIKTRGQQVTLRCSSQSGHNTVSWYQQALGQGPQFIFQYYREEENGRGNFPPRFSGLQFPNYSSELNVNALELDDSALYLCASSLGTGGFSADTQYFGPGTRLTVL.